The T cell receptor beta chain under discussion was sequenced for a study of T cell responses to AZD1222 COVID-19 vaccine. Sequencing used immunoSEQ multiplex PCR; TCRdb keeps in-frame clones, though not all of them. The sample includes some 140,000 clones, roughly 90% of them seen just once. In germline, CDR1 is SGDLS, CDR2 YYNGEE. This CDR3 region has 12 residues. The V and J ends lost 3 bases and 2 bases respectively, with 5 bases between them. Details on this clone: Its antigen is still unknown.

Study observations and caveats: Females outnumbered males among donors, who were mostly white British; clonal diversity was possibly underestimated.

The sequence was collected from an adult in good health. This specimen consisted of peripheral blood, obtained on day 0 of AZD1222 vaccination. This chain links TRBV9 with TRBJ1-1; no definite D call. The CDR3 spells CASSEGNTEAFF. Here the CDR3 DNA reads TGTGCCAGCAGCGAAGGTAACACTGAAGCTTTCTTT.